This T cell receptor (beta chain) was captured in a study of cytomegalovirus exposure and HLA in healthy donors. Study results and caveats: A later analysis linked a missense variant in DCLRE1C to the trimming of TCR beta V and J genes.

The V gene lost 7 bases and the J gene lost 6 bases, with 19 bases spanning the gap. Germline CDR1 and CDR2: SGHTA and FQGNSA. The CDR3 contains 14 residues. About this clone: Its antigen is not known.

PCR involved 60 Vbeta and 13 Jbeta primers. The table came from immunoSEQ multiplex PCR; TCRdb's copy has only in-frame clones and leaves some out. The sample shows more than 150,000 clones, about 90% of them seen only once. V gene TRBV7-2 combines with J gene TRBJ2-7; perhaps TRBD1 as D (5 bases). Specimen: PBMCs. This TCR was sampled from a girl less than two years old in good health and CMV-seronegative. The chain's CDR3 is CASNSDLRVGEQYF. DNA for the CDR3: TGTGCCAGCAACTCAGACCTCAGGGTCGGCGAGCAGTACTTC.